This T cell receptor (beta chain) was sequenced during a study of radiotherapy plus CTLA-4 blockade in lung cancer. Findings of the study overall: Expansion of tumor-derived TCR clones was observed in blood after radiotherapy plus ipilimumab.

As for this clone: What it recognizes is unknown.

The CDR3 consists of 16 residues. The ends were cut back, 4 bases at V and 4 bases at J, with 20 bases in the middle. Focal radiation was given together with CTLA-4 blockade (ipilimumab) to patients with chemo-refractory metastatic non-small-cell lung cancer. Libraries were prepared by immunoSEQ multiplex PCR; TCRdb keeps only in-frame clonotypes and omits some of them. The sample consists of about 48,000 clones, roughly four fifths of them appearing once. The material sequenced was peripheral blood, taken from a patient treated with radiotherapy plus ipilimumab. This sequence was found in a human donor with non-small cell lung cancer who had stable disease on radiotherapy plus ipilimumab. The chain recombines TRBV23-1 with TRBJ2-7; weak D call: TRBD1 (6 bases). TRBV23-1 carries the ORF label, with uncertain function. CDR3 coding DNA: TGCGCCAGCAGTCTAGTCTGGACAGCGGCTTCTTACGAGCAGTACTTC. Its translation: CASSLVWTAASYEQYF.